The 23 T cell receptor beta chains given below trace back to one sample, sequenced in a study of T-cell reconstitution after alpha-beta-depleted transplantation in children. Preparation of the TCRbeta library was carried out with unique molecular identifiers. One entry per CDR3 protein, called by TCRdb with MiXCR from the PCR reads. The data show 250,000 to 350,000 distinct CDR3 sequences, with more than 9% seen just once and roughly a tenth held by the top ten. The sample consisted of PBMCs from the stem cell graft donor, taken from the stem cell graft. These TCRs come from a human donor who donated a stem cell graft to a child with SCID.

This clonotype was observed a handful of times. The CDR3 spells CASFKQSDYEQYF. The CDR3 nucleotides read TGTGCCAGCTTTAAGCAGTCGGACTACGAGCAGTACTTC. The chain carries TRBV2 and TRBJ2-7; D gene unclear. V lost 8 bases and J 3 bases, leaving 14 bases between the germline ends. The CDR3 sequence is 13 residues long. Germline values: CDR1 SNHLY, CDR2 FYNNEI.

About this clonotype itself: Relative to the germline gene, one junction end is altered; a read error may explain this. The chain joins TRBV4-2 to TRBJ1-6; 7 bases map to TRBD1. Germline CDR1 and CDR2: LGHNA and YNFKEQ. The CDR3 totals 14 residues. Here the CDR3 reads CAGSQDDRDSPLHF. The CDR3 nucleotides read TGTGCCGGCAGCCAAGACGACAGGGATTCACCCCTCCACTTT.

This clonotype has more than one count but fewer than ten. The chain is built from TRBV27 and TRBJ1-4; D gene ambiguous. V shed 3 bases and J shed 4 bases, with 6 bases lying between them. The CDR3 runs 13 residues. Germline CDR1 and CDR2: MNHEY and SMNVEV (reference sequence). The CDR3 here is CASSFNLNEKLFF. The CDR3 DNA reads as TGTGCCAGCAGTTTTAATCTTAATGAAAAACTGTTTTTT.

This clonotype was recorded a few times. The V gene is TRBV20-1, the J gene TRBJ1-5, with 7 bases lining up with TRBD1. J lost 3 bases, V lost 3 bases, and 20 bases had no gene match. CDR3 length: 19 amino acids. CDR1 and CDR2 from the germline V gene are DFQATT and SNEGSKA (reference sequence). This CDR3 reads CSASRRFLTLQGTNQPQHF. The CDR3, as DNA: TGCAGTGCTAGCCGCCGGTTTCTGACCCTACAGGGGACCAATCAGCCCCAGCATTTT.

This clonotype showed up just a few times. V is TRBV10-2 and J is TRBJ2-3, with 11 bases matching TRBD2. CDR3 length: 15 residues. Germline V lookup: CDR1 WSHSY, CDR2 SAAADI. The V gene end was trimmed by 2 bases and the J gene end by 6 bases; junction bases not matched to a gene: 4. CDR3: CASSEGTSGRDTQYF. CDR3 bases: TGCGCCAGCAGTGAGGGGACTAGCGGCAGGGATACGCAGTATTTT.

This clonotype was observed many times. The rearrangement joins TRBV12-3 or TRBV12-4 to TRBJ2-1, with 9 positions matching TRBD2. V was pared by 3 bases and J by 0 bases, with 3 bases of the junction left unmatched. The CDR3 runs 16 residues. CDR3 protein: CASSFAGGLSYNEQFF. The CDR3 coding sequence is TGTGCCAGCAGTTTTGCGGGGGGGCTCTCCTACAATGAGCAGTTCTTC.

This chain's CDR3 is CASSLWSSGGTDEQFF. As DNA, the CDR3 is TGCGCCAGCAGCTTGTGGTCTAGCGGGGGAACGGATGAGCAGTTCTTC. The genes are TRBV5-1 and TRBJ2-1; TRBD2 matches at 10 bases. The CDR3 is 16 residues long. CDR1 and CDR2 (germline): SGHRS, YFSETQ. V lost 1 base to trimming and J lost 8 bases; unmatched junction nucleotides: 9.

The chain has TRBV5-6 and TRBJ2-3, with D tentatively TRBD1 (5 bases). Germline V lookup: CDR1 SGHDT, CDR2 YYEEEE. The CDR3 contains 15 residues. V dropped 4 bases and J dropped 1 base, with 13 bases sitting between them. This chain's CDR3 is CASSPQGLRTDTQYF. DNA for the CDR3: TGTGCCAGCAGCCCTCAGGGTCTTCGCACAGATACGCAGTATTTT.

The chain carries TRBV7-9 and TRBJ2-7; possibly TRBD2 for D (6 bases). This CDR3 is built from 14 residues. Germline V lookup: CDR1 SEHNR, CDR2 FQNEAQ (reference sequence). The ends were cut back, 5 bases at V and 7 bases at J, with 18 bases in the middle. This CDR3 is CASSPGEAPREQYF. CDR3 nucleotides: TGTGCCAGCAGCCCCGGGGAGGCACCCCGGGAGCAGTACTTC.

This clonotype was recorded at least ten times. The V call is TRBV7-9, the J call TRBJ1-1; no clear D gene. The V end lost 3 bases, the J end lost 5 bases, and 10 bases lay between the germline ends. Looked up from germline, CDR1 is SEHNR and CDR2 is FQNEAQ (reference sequence). This CDR3 is built from 13 residues. CDR3 residues: CASSFVLGTEAFF. CDR3 DNA sequence: TGTGCCAGCAGCTTTGTCCTGGGAACTGAAGCTTTCTTT.

This clonotype occurred many times. The CDR3 reads CSARATTGGLGEQYF. DNA for the CDR3: TGCAGTGCTAGAGCGACGACAGGGGGCCTAGGCGAGCAGTACTTC. The V gene is TRBV20-1, the J gene TRBJ2-7; TRBD1 matches at 10 bases. The CDR3 spans 15 residues. The J segment lost 6 bases and the V segment lost 1 base, leaving 9 bases of the junction unmatched. Germline lookup yields CDR1 DFQATT and CDR2 SNEGSKA (reference sequence).

This chain connects TRBV20-1 to TRBJ2-7; D remains ambiguous. This CDR3 has 12 amino acids. V lost 0 bases, J lost 3 bases, and 6 bases lay in between. Germline V lookup: CDR1 DFQATT, CDR2 SNEGSKA (reference sequence). Written as DNA, the CDR3 is TGCAGTGCTAGAGATTACCACTACGAGCAGTACTTC. This gives the protein CSARDYHYEQYF.

The V gene is TRBV6-2 or TRBV6-3, the J gene TRBJ2-2, with 9 bases matching TRBD1. CDR3 length equals 15 residues. Germline loops: CDR1 MNHEY, CDR2 SVGEGT. V was clipped by 7 bases and J by 4 bases; unmatched bases: 7. This chain's CDR3 is CASNRLQGATGELFF. Here the CDR3 DNA reads TGTGCCAGCAACCGATTACAGGGGGCCACCGGGGAGCTGTTTTTT.

The chain links TRBV20-1 to TRBJ1-1; possible D gene TRBD1, 5 bases. Trimming took off 3 bases at V and 5 bases at J, with 16 bases between the two ends. The CDR3 length is 14 residues. The germline V gene has CDR1 DFQATT and CDR2 SNEGSKA (reference sequence). CDR3 bases: TGCAGTGCTAGCTCATTGGGGGGGATTACTGAAGCTTTCTTT. Encoded protein: CSASSLGGITEAFF.

This clonotype was counted only a few times. The chain carries TRBV12-5 and TRBJ1-3; the D gene is possibly TRBD1 (5 bases). CDR3 length equals 14 residues. From germline, CDR1 is LGHNT and CDR2 FRNRAP. V was shortened by 6 bases and J by 2 bases, with 11 bases between the two germline ends. Here the CDR3 reads CASGYYRTGNTIYF. Here the CDR3 DNA reads TGTGCTAGTGGCTATTACAGGACTGGAAACACCATATATTTT.

At least ten counts were recorded for this clonotype. The genes are TRBV6-6 and TRBJ1-1, with unresolved D. The CDR3 runs 11 residues. The V and J ends lost 7 bases and 5 bases respectively, with 8 bases between them. CDR1 MNHNY and CDR2 SVGAGI come from the germline V gene (reference sequence). The CDR3: CASTPRTEAFF. In DNA, the CDR3 is TGTGCCAGCACCCCACGGACTGAAGCTTTCTTT.

The gene calls are TRBV20-1 and TRBJ2-3; 11 bases agree with TRBD2. The trim removed 6 bases at V and 2 bases at J, leaving 16 bases unmatched. The CDR3 contains 18 residues. Per the germline V gene, CDR1 is DFQATT and CDR2 is SNEGSKA (reference sequence). The CDR3 nucleotides read TGCAGTGCAAAAGTTCTAGCGGGGGGTCTTCCGTCCACAGATACGCAGTATTTT. This translates into CSAKVLAGGLPSTDTQYF.

This clonotype was observed a few times. The rearrangement joins TRBV5-1 to TRBJ1-6, with D perhaps TRBD1 (5 bases). The CDR3 loop spans 14 amino acids. V dropped 7 bases and J dropped 10 bases, with 18 bases sitting between them. Germline CDR1 is SGHRS and CDR2 is YFSETQ. This CDR3 is CASSWGTDGSPLHF. CDR3 nucleotide sequence: TGCGCCAGCTCTTGGGGGACCGACGGATCACCCCTCCACTTT.

This clonotype has only a few counts. Sequence at one end of the junction differs from germline and may be a read error. This chain uses TRBV4-1 with TRBJ1-5; no clear D gene. There are 15 residues in the CDR3. From germline, CDR1 is MGHRA and CDR2 YSYEKL. The CDR3 is CASSQDNSPDQSQHF. The CDR3 bases are TGCGCCAGCAGCCAAGATAACAGTCCCGATCAGTCCCAGCATTTT.

Ten or more counts support this clonotype. This chain links TRBV6-1 with TRBJ1-1, with no clear D. Between the trimmed V and J ends, which lost 6 bases and 0 bases, there was a span of 11 bases. Germline lookup yields CDR1 MNHNS and CDR2 SASEGT. The CDR3 runs 14 residues. In nucleotides, the CDR3 is TGTGCCAGCAGCCAGCAAGGGATGAACACTGAAGCTTTCTTT. Amino acids: CASSQQGMNTEAFF.

The chain recombines TRBV3-1 with TRBJ2-1, with 13 bases fitting TRBD2. Germline CDR1 reads LGHDT; CDR2 reads YNNKEL (reference sequence). V was clipped by 1 base and J by 0 bases; unmatched bases: 9. CDR3 size: 20 residues. The CDR3 DNA reads as TGTGCCAGCAGCCAAGGTCAACCGGGACTAGCGGGGAGCTCCTACAATGAGCAGTTCTTC. This sequence encodes CASSQGQPGLAGSSYNEQFF.

The table lists this clonotype with a few counts. The chain couples TRBV7-9 to TRBJ2-1, with 10 bases aligning to TRBD1. This CDR3 spans 14 amino acids. Unmatched junction bases numbered 2, after V lost 5 bases and J lost 4 bases. CDR1 and CDR2 (germline): SEHNR, FQNEAQ (reference sequence). The CDR3 bases are TGTGCCAGCAGCCAGGACAGGGGGTACAATGAGCAGTTCTTC. This sequence encodes CASSQDRGYNEQFF.

Only a few counts were recorded for this clonotype. The gene calls are TRBV20-1 and TRBJ1-2; D gene unclear. V was cut by 3 bases and J by 0 bases, with 11 bases left in between. The CDR3 runs to 14 residues. CDR1 is DFQATT, CDR2 SNEGSKA, per germline (reference sequence). The CDR3 DNA reads as TGCAGTGCTAGTCATCCGGGGACTAACTATGGCTACACCTTC. Translating it yields CSASHPGTNYGYTF.